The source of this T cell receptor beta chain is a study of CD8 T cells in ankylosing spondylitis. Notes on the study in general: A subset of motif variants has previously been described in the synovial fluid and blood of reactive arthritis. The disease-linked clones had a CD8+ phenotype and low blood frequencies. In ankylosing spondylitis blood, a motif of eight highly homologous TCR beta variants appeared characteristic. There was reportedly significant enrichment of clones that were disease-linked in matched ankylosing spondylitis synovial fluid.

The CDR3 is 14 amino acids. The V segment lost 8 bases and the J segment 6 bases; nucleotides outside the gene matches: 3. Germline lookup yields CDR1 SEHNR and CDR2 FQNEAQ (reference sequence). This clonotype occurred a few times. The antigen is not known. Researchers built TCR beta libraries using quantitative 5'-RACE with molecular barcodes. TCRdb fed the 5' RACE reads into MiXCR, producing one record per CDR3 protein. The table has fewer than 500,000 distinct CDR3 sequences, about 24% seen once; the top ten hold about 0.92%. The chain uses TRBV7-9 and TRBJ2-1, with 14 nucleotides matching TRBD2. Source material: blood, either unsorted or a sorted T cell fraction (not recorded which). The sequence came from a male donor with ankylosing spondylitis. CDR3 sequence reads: CASRLAGGSNEQFF. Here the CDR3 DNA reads TGTGCCAGCCGACTAGCGGGAGGGTCCAATGAGCAGTTCTTC.